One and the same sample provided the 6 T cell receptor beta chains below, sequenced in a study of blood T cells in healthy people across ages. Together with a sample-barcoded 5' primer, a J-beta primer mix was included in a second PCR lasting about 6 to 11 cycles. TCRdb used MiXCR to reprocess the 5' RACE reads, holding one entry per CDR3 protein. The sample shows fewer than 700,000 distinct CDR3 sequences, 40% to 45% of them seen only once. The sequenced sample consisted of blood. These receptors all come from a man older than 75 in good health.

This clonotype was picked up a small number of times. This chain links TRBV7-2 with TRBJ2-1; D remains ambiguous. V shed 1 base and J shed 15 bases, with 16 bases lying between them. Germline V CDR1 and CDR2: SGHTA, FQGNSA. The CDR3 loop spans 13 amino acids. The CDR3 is CASSLGGSSWPFF. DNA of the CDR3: TGTGCCAGCAGCTTAGGGGGTAGTAGCTGGCCGTTCTTC.

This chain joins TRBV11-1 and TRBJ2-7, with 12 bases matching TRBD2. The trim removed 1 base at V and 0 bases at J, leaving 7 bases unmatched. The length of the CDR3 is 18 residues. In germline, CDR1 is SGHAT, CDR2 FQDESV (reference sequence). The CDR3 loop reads CASSLGGLAGRSSYEQYF. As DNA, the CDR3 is TGTGCCAGCAGCTTAGGAGGACTAGCGGGGAGGAGCTCCTACGAGCAGTACTTC.

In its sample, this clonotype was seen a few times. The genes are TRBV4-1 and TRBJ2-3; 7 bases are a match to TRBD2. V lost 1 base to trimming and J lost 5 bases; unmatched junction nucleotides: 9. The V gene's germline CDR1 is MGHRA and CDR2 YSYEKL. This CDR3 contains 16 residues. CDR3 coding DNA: TGCGCCAGCAGCCAAGGGGAGGGACTGAGAGGAGATACGCAGTATTTT. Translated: CASSQGEGLRGDTQYF.

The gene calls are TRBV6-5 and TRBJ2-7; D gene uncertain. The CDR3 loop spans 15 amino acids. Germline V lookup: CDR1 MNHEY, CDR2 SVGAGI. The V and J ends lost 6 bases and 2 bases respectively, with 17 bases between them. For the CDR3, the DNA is TGTGCCAGCAGCCCCACAAGTCAGGACCCCTACGAGCAGTACTTC. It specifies CASSPTSQDPYEQYF.

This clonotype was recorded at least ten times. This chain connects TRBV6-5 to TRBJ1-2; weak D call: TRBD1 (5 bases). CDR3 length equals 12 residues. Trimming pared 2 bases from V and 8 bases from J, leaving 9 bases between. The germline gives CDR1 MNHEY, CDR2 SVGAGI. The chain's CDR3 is CASSYRGGGYTF. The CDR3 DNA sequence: TGTGCCAGCAGTTACCGGGGGGGAGGCTACACCTTC.

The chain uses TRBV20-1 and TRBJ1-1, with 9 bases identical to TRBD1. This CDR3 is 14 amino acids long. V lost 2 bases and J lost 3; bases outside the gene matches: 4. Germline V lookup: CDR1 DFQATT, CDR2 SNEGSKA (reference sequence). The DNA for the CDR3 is TGCAGTGCTAGAACGACAGGGGGGGACACTGAAGCTTTCTTT. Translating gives CSARTTGGDTEAFF.